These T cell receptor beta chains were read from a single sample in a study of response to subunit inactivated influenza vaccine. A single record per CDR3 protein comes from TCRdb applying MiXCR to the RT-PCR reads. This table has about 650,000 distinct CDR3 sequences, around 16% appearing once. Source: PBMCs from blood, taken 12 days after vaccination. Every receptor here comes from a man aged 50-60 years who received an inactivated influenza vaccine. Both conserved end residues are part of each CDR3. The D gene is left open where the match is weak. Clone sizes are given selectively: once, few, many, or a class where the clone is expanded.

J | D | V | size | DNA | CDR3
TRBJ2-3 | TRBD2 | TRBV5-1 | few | TGCGCCAGCAGCTTGGAGTCGAGCGGGGGGCCCCCCTATTTT | CASSLESSGGPPYF
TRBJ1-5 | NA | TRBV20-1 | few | TGCAGTGCGACCAGCCTAAATCAGCCCCAGCATTTT | CSATSLNQPQHF
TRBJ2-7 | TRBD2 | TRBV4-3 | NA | TGCGCCAGCAGCCAGCAAACTAGCGGGACCTACGAGCAGTACTTC | CASSQQTSGTYEQYF
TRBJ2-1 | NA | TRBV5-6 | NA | TGTGCCAGCAGCTTTATCACGGAGCAGTTCTTC | CASSFITEQFF
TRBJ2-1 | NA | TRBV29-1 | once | TGCAGCGTTTACGGGGGCTATGAGCAGTTCTTC | CSVYGGYEQFF
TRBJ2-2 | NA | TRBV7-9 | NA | TGTGCCAGCAGCTTATCCCGGGGGCGGTACGCCGGGGAGCTGTTTTTT | CASSLSRGRYAGELFF
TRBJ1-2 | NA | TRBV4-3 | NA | TGCGCCAGCAGCCCCAGGGAGGGGATCTATGGCTACACCTTC | CASSPREGIYGYTF
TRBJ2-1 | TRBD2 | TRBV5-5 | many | TGTGCCAGCAGCTTGCTAGCGGGAGTGGGGAATGAGCAGTTCTTC | CASSLLAGVGNEQFF
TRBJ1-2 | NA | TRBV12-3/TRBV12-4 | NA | TGTGCCAGCAGTTTATGGGGGGGAGGTGGCTACACCTTC | CASSLWGGGGYTF
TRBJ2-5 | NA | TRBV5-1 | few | TGCGCCAGCAGCTTGTTTGCCGCGGAAGCAGAGACCCAGTACTTC | CASSLFAAEAETQYF
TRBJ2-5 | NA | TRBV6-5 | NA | TGTGCCAGCAGTTACTTCGGGGGGCGGCGAGAGACCCAGTACTTC | CASSYFGGRRETQYF
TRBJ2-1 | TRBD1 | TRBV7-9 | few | TGTGCCAGCAGCTTAGAGGGGGCATTAGCCATTAACTTC | CASSLEGALAINF
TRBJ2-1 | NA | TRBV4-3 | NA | TGCGCCAGCAGCCAAGGTTGGCAGGTTGGAAACAATGAGCAGTTCTTC | CASSQGWQVGNNEQFF
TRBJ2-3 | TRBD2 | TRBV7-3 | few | TGTGCCAGCAGCCCCGGACTAGCGGGAGGAAAAGATACGCAGTATTTT | CASSPGLAGGKDTQYF
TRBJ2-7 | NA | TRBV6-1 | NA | TGTGCCAGCAGTGGAGGAGCGATGGGCTACGAGCAGTACTTC | CASSGGAMGYEQYF
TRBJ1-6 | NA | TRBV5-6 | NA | TGTGCCAGCAGGGGTACCGGGACATATGGCTCACCCCTCCACTTT | CASRGTGTYGSPLHF
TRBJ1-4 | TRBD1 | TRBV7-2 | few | TGTGCCAGCAGCCGCCAGGGGGGCCCGAATGAAAAACTGTTTTTT | CASSRQGGPNEKLFF
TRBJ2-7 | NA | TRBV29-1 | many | TGCAGCGTTGAACTGCGGGGGCCGACCTACGAGCAGTACTTC | CSVELRGPTYEQYF
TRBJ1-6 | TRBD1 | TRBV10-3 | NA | TGTGCCATCAGTGGATGGGGGACAGATAATTCACCCCTCCACTTT | CAISGWGTDNSPLHF
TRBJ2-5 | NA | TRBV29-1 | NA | TGCAGCGTTCGGCAGCCCCAAGAGACCCAGTACTTC | CSVRQPQETQYF
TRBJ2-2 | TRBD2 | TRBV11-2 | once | TGTGCCAGCAGCAAAGGGTCTCGACTAGCGGGGGGGCCCGGCACCGGGGAGCTGTTTTTT | CASSKGSRLAGGPGTGELFF
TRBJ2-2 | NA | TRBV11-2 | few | TGTGCCAGCACTCACGTTCGTCGGTTTCGCGCCGGGGAGCTGTTTTTT | CASTHVRRFRAGELFF
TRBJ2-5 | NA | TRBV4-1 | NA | TGCGCCAGCAGCCAGGGAGCCGGGGGGCATGAGACCCAGTACTTC | CASSQGAGGHETQYF
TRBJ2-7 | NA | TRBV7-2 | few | TGTGCCAGCAGGAGGCCACAGGGCTACGAGCAGTACTTC | CASRRPQGYEQYF
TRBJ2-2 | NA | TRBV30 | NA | TGTGCCTGGGAGCAGGGAAACACCGGGGAGCTGTTTTTT | CAWEQGNTGELFF
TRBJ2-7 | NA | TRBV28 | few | TGTGCCAGCAGTTCTTTTATTACACCGGCCTCCTCCTACGAGCAGTACTTC | CASSSFITPASSYEQYF
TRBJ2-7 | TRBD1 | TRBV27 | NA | TGTGCCAGCAGTTTGGCCCGACAGGGTAAAGAGCAGTACTTC | CASSLARQGKEQYF
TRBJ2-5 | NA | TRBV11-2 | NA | TGTGCCAGCAGCTTGCTATGGGAGACCCAGTACTTC | CASSLLWETQYF
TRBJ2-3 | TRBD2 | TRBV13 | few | TGTGCCAGCAGCCCTCCGACTAGCTTCCCAGATACGCAGTATTTT | CASSPPTSFPDTQYF
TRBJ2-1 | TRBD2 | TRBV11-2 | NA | TGTGCCAGCAGCACCCCCCGGCTGAATAGCGGGAGGTTCAATGAGCAGTTCTTC | CASSTPRLNSGRFNEQFF
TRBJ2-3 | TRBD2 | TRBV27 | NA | TGTGCCAGTGGACTAGCGGGATTAGATACGCAGTATTTT | CASGLAGLDTQYF
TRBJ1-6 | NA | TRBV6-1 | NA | TGTGCCAGCAGTGAATTGCGGGGGAACTATAATTCACCCCTCCACTTT | CASSELRGNYNSPLHF
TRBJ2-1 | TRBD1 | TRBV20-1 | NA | TGCAGTGCTAGAGGTAGGGACAGGGGGCCTATGAATGAGCAGTTCTTC | CSARGRDRGPMNEQFF
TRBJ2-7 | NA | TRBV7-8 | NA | TGTGCCAGCAGCCCGGTCGGGGGGACATACGAGCAGTACTTC | CASSPVGGTYEQYF
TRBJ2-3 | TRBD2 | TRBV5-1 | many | TGCGCCAGCAGCAATCCTAGCGGGAGCACAGATACGCAGTATTTT | CASSNPSGSTDTQYF